One sample yielded the 32 T cell receptor beta chains listed below, sequenced in a study of shared clonotypes between healthy human individuals. Profiled with immunoSEQ multiplex PCR; TCRdb holds only in-frame clones, not every one. The sample includes 450,000 to 500,000 clones, 76% seen only once; the top ten take approximately 13%. Sample: PBMCs. The receptors were sampled from a woman in her thirties or forties in good health. Some clones in this sample may be carry-over from other donors' samples.

For this clone: A junction boundary mismatches the germline segment, possibly from a read error. The genes are TRBV7-7 and TRBJ2-5, with D tentatively TRBD1 or TRBD2 (7 bases each). This CDR3 region has 15 residues. Germline CDR1 and CDR2: SSHAT and FNYEAQ (reference sequence). The CDR3 bases are TGTGCTAGCAGCTCGACTACAGGGGAGGGCGGGACCCAGTACTTC. Translated, it gives CASSSTTGEGGTQYF.

This clone was recorded a few times. The V gene is TRBV7-8, the J gene TRBJ1-5; D gene unclear. Germline assignment: CDR1 SGHVS and CDR2 FQNEAQ. Trimming removed 0 bases from V and 7 bases from J, with 7 bases in between. The CDR3 length is 13 residues. The DNA of the CDR3 is TGTGCCAGCAGCTTAGCGTCGGGGCAGCCCCAGCATTTT. Translating gives CASSLASGQPQHF.

This chain links TRBV6-5 with TRBJ1-5, with 8 nucleotides matching TRBD1. Germline CDR1 MNHEY, CDR2 SVGAGI. CDR3 length equals 13 residues. The J segment lost 6 bases and the V segment lost 6 bases, leaving 4 bases of the junction unmatched. The CDR3 here is CASRQGVSQPQHF. The CDR3 bases are TGTGCCAGCAGACAGGGGGTTAGTCAGCCCCAGCATTTT.

The chain joins TRBV4-1 to TRBJ2-7; TRBD2 aligns across 13 bases. Germline lookup yields CDR1 MGHRA and CDR2 YSYEKL. V dropped 2 bases and J dropped 3; count of bases not matched to a gene: 4. This CDR3 is built from 16 residues. As DNA, the CDR3 is TGCGCCAGCAGCCAAACGGGACTAGCGGGGATCTACGAGCAGTACTTC. Translating it yields CASSQTGLAGIYEQYF.

The rearrangement links TRBV19 to TRBJ2-1; D is unclear. Trimming removed 3 bases from V and 4 bases from J, with 16 bases in between. The CDR3 runs 16 residues. CDR1 LNHDA and CDR2 SQIVND come from the germline V gene (reference sequence). CDR3 loop: CASSMDALVQYNEQFF. CDR3 sequence (DNA): TGTGCCAGTAGTATGGACGCGTTAGTGCAGTACAATGAGCAGTTCTTC.

The rearrangement uses TRBV5-1 and TRBJ2-5; perhaps TRBD2 as D (5 bases). Per the germline V gene, CDR1 is SGHRS and CDR2 is YFSETQ. Trimming left V 0 bases short and J 11 bases short, with 17 bases between. This CDR3 is built from 14 residues. CDR3 in amino acids: CASSLGFGVREQYF. The CDR3 coding sequence is TGCGCCAGCAGCTTGGGTTTTGGGGTGAGGGAGCAGTACTTC.

V and J are TRBV28 and TRBJ2-4; TRBD1 or TRBD2 may be the D gene (6 bases each). The CDR3 has 14 amino acids. Germline V lookup: CDR1 MDHEN, CDR2 SYDVKM. The V and J ends lost 5 bases and 2 bases respectively, with 10 bases between them. The CDR3 DNA is TGTGCCAGCAGTGGAGGGGGGACCAAAAACATTCAGTACTTC. Residues: CASSGGGTKNIQYF.

The chain uses TRBV4-3 and TRBJ1-2; 7 bases line up with TRBD1. V lost 3 bases and J lost 4; bases outside the gene matches: 5. The CDR3 covers 14 residues. From germline, CDR1 is LGHNA and CDR2 YSLEER. In DNA form, the CDR3 reads TGCGCCAGCAGCCACCTAGGACAGGTCTATGGCTACACCTTC. Its protein product is CASSHLGQVYGYTF.

The J gene is TRBJ1-3, the V gene TRBV19; D not resolved. Germline lookup yields CDR1 LNHDA and CDR2 SQIVND (reference sequence). V was shortened by 6 bases and J by 0 bases, with 9 bases between the two germline ends. There are 14 residues in the CDR3. This CDR3 reads CASRPVSSGNTIYF. As DNA, the CDR3 is TGTGCCAGTAGGCCGGTTAGCTCTGGAAACACCATATATTTT.

The chain links TRBV7-9 to TRBJ2-5; D perhaps matches TRBD1 (6 bases). The J call may be faulty, since TRBJ2-7 better matches the DNA end. The CDR3 contains 14 residues. The germline CDR1 and CDR2 sequences are SEHNR and FQNEAQ (reference sequence). CDR3 loop: CASSSTGSRYEQYF. CDR3 DNA sequence: TGTGCCAGCAGCTCAACAGGGTCTCGTTACGAGCAGTACTTC.

In its sample, this clone was seen many times. The rearrangement joins TRBV2 to TRBJ2-3, with a weak D call TRBD2 (6 bases). CDR1 SNHLY and CDR2 FYNNEI come from the germline V gene. V was shortened by 4 bases and J by 0 bases, with 14 bases between the two germline ends. The CDR3 consists of 16 residues. The CDR3 sequence: CASSGPGLLSTDTQYF. The CDR3 DNA follows: TGTGCCAGCAGTGGTCCAGGACTACTTAGCACAGATACGCAGTATTTT.

This chain joins TRBV7-2 and TRBJ2-1; maybe TRBD2 (7 bases). The V and J ends lost 2 bases and 7 bases respectively, with 18 bases between them. The germline gives CDR1 SGHTA, CDR2 FQGNSA. CDR3 length: 16 amino acids. Here the CDR3 reads CASSLNGGALGNEQFF. CDR3 bases: TGTGCCAGCAGCTTAAATGGGGGGGCGCTGGGGAATGAGCAGTTCTTC.

The rearrangement joins TRBV19 to TRBJ2-7, with 11 bases that match TRBD2. Germline V gene sequence: CDR1 LNHDA, CDR2 SQIVND (reference sequence). With 3 bases clipped from V and 2 bases from J, the junction kept 0 bases outside the gene matches. The CDR3 length is 14 residues. CDR3: CASSISGRAYEQYF. DNA of the CDR3: TGTGCCAGTAGTATTAGCGGGAGGGCCTACGAGCAGTACTTC.

This clone appeared a single time. The chain joins TRBV7-9 to TRBJ1-4; TRBD1 matches at 10 bases. The length of the CDR3 is 15 residues. Germline loops: CDR1 SEHNR, CDR2 FQNEAQ (reference sequence). V dropped 4 bases and J dropped 4; count of bases not matched to a gene: 3. In DNA form, the CDR3 reads TGTGCCAGCAGCTCGGGACAGGGGAATAATGAAAAACTGTTTTTT. Protein product: CASSSGQGNNEKLFF. The full variable domain, its missing parts supplied by reference TRBV7-9 and TRBJ1-4, is DTGVSQNPRHKITKRGQNVTFRCDPISEHNRLYWYRQTLGQGPEFLTYFQNEAQLEKSRLLSDRFSAERPKGSFSTLEIQRTEQGDSAMYLCASSSGQGNNEKLFFGSGTQLSVL.

In its sample, this clone was seen a few times. J is TRBJ2-5 and V is TRBV9; D unresolved. The J call is uncertain, as TRBJ2-7 better fits the DNA end. The CDR3 totals 15 residues. The germline V gene has CDR1 SGDLS and CDR2 YYNGEE. The CDR3, as DNA: TGTGCCAGCAGCGTAGGGCAGGAACCCTCCTACGAGCAGTACTTC. Translated, it gives CASSVGQEPSYEQYF.

The gene calls are TRBV4-3 and TRBJ2-7; D unclear. V gave up 3 bases and J gave up 2 bases, with 14 bases separating them. The CDR3 has 15 amino acids. Per the germline V gene, CDR1 is LGHNA and CDR2 is YSLEER. The CDR3 sequence is CASSHLLYGPYEQYF. CDR3 nucleotide sequence: TGCGCCAGCAGCCACCTCCTATACGGGCCCTACGAGCAGTACTTC.

The table lists this clone with a few counts. The chain has TRBV5-1 and TRBJ2-7, with TRBD1 identical over 8 bases. The CDR3 is 13 residues long. V was clipped by 3 bases and J by 6 bases; unmatched bases: 5. CDR1 is SGHRS and CDR2 is YFSETQ in the germline V gene. CDR3: CASSWTGFGEQYF. CDR3 sequence (DNA): TGCGCCAGCAGCTGGACAGGGTTCGGCGAGCAGTACTTC.

The chain is built from TRBV7-9 and TRBJ2-7; TRBD2 agrees at 13 bases. V trimming: 2 bases; J trimming: 1 base; junction bases outside the gene matches: 2. Germline assignment: CDR1 SEHNR and CDR2 FQNEAQ (reference sequence). The CDR3 has 16 amino acids. As DNA, the CDR3 is TGTGCCAGCAGCTTAAGGACTAGCGGGGGTTCCTACGAGCAGTACTTC. Encoded protein: CASSLRTSGGSYEQYF.

The chain is built from TRBV28 and TRBJ2-1; 12 positions agree with TRBD2. With 4 bases clipped from V and 7 bases from J, the junction kept 11 bases outside the gene matches. The CDR3 spans 17 residues. Germline CDR1 and CDR2: MDHEN and SYDVKM. CDR3 coding DNA: TGTGCCAGCAGTTCATATCTAGCGGGAGGGCCATCAAATGAGCAGTTCTTC. Encoded protein: CASSSYLAGGPSNEQFF.

J is TRBJ2-4 and V is TRBV19; possibly TRBD1 or TRBD2 for D (6 bases each). Germline lookup yields CDR1 LNHDA and CDR2 SQIVND (reference sequence). Trimming cost V 6 bases and J 4 bases, with 16 bases left between them. The CDR3 runs to 15 residues. CDR3 in DNA: TGTGCCAGTAGGTCCCAGACGGGGGCAAAAAACATTCAGTACTTC. It yields the protein CASRSQTGAKNIQYF. Together with reference TRBV19 and TRBJ2-4, the CDR3 gives the full variable domain: DGGITQSPKYLFRKEGQNVTLSCEQNLNHDAMYWYRQDPGQGLRLIYYSQIVNDFQKGDIAEGYSVSREKKESFPLTVTSAQKNPTAFYLCASRSQTGAKNIQYFGAGTRLSVL.

This clone was seen ten or more times. CDR3 amino acids: CASSLRQGGSSAFF. The CDR3 nucleotides read TGTGCCAGCAGTTTAAGACAGGGGGGATCATCAGCTTTCTTT. This chain uses TRBV27 with TRBJ1-1; 9 bases are a match to TRBD1. Looked up from germline, CDR1 is MNHEY and CDR2 is SMNVEV (reference sequence). Trimming removed 2 bases from V and 10 bases from J; junction bases left unmatched: 8. The CDR3 is made up of 14 amino acids.

The gene calls are TRBV7-2 and TRBJ1-5, with D perhaps matching TRBD1 (6 bases). CDR3 length: 14 amino acids. Trimming shortened V by 3 bases and J by 3 bases, and 9 bases separated the two germline ends. Germline loops: CDR1 SGHTA, CDR2 FQGNSA. The CDR3 sequence: CASSFRDTNQPQHF. In DNA form, the CDR3 reads TGTGCCAGCAGCTTTAGGGACACCAATCAGCCCCAGCATTTT.

The rearrangement uses TRBV28 and TRBJ2-3; a possible D gene is TRBD2 (5 bases). V lost 2 bases to trimming and J lost 4 bases, with 7 bases between them. Germline loops: CDR1 MDHEN, CDR2 SYDVKM. This CDR3 contains 13 residues. The CDR3 nucleotides are TGTGCCAGCAGTTTAAAGCGGCCAGATACGCAGTATTTT. The encoded protein is CASSLKRPDTQYF.

This clone came up once. The CDR3 here is CASSLGQGSNYGYTF. The CDR3 DNA reads TGTGCCAGCAGCTTGGGACAGGGCAGCAACTATGGCTACACCTTC. V and J are TRBV5-4 and TRBJ1-2; 7 bases map to TRBD1. Germline assignment: CDR1 SGHNT and CDR2 YYREEE (reference sequence). V lost 0 bases, J lost 2 bases, and 4 bases stayed unmatched. This CDR3 region has 15 residues.

The sample holds one count of this clone. A far larger clone is one nucleotide away, so this likely arose from a read error. The sample carries other DNA sequences with the same CDR3. The rearrangement links TRBV4-3 to TRBJ1-1; a weak D match, TRBD1 (6 bases). The V end was cut by 1 base, the J end by 5 bases, with 14 bases between. CDR1 and CDR2 from the germline V gene are LGHNA and YSLEER. CDR3 length equals 15 residues. The CDR3 loop reads CASSQGRQENTEAFF. CDR3 nucleotides: TGCGCCAGCAGCCAAGGGAGACAGGAGAATACTGAAGCTTTCTTT.

The rearrangement links TRBV2 to TRBJ2-5; 7 bases align to TRBD1. CDR1 and CDR2 from the germline V gene are SNHLY and FYNNEI. After removal of 6 bases from V and 4 bases from J, the junction contained 5 bases not matched to a gene. The CDR3 totals 13 residues. CDR3: CASRTGSGETQYF. Written as DNA, the CDR3 is TGTGCCAGCAGGACAGGGTCTGGAGAGACCCAGTACTTC.

V is TRBV9 and J is TRBJ1-2; D is unclear. Trimming shortened V by 3 bases and J by 6 bases, and 24 bases separated the two germline ends. Germline V gene lookup returns CDR1 SGDLS and CDR2 YYNGEE. CDR3 length: 17 amino acids. This chain's CDR3 is CASSAPSPRTGRNGYTF. As DNA, the CDR3 is TGTGCCAGCAGCGCCCCCTCGCCCCGCACGGGCAGGAATGGCTACACCTTC.

This clone has just one count. V is TRBV29-1 and J is TRBJ2-2; D remains unclear. The V end was cut by 5 bases, the J end by 3 bases, with 7 bases between. This CDR3 has 12 amino acids. The germline V gene has CDR1 SQVTM and CDR2 ANQGSEA. The CDR3 here is CSVPVDTGELFF. The DNA for the CDR3 is TGCAGCGTTCCGGTGGACACCGGGGAGCTGTTTTTT.

Note on this clone: A much larger clonotype is one base distant, so this may be a read error. The V and J genes are TRBV5-4 and TRBJ1-1; 7 bases fit TRBD1. The V and J ends lost 3 bases and 1 base, in that order; junction bases with no gene match: 3. Looked up from germline, CDR1 is SGHNT and CDR2 is YYREEE (reference sequence). CDR3 length equals 14 residues. The DNA for the CDR3 is TGTGCCAGCAGCTCGGGACAGCCGAACACTGAAGCTTTCTTT. Translating gives CASSSGQPNTEAFF.

This clone has just a few counts. The V gene is TRBV19, the J gene TRBJ2-5, with TRBD1 matching over 8 bases. V dropped 1 base and J dropped 4; count of bases not matched to a gene: 14. This CDR3 is built from 18 residues. Looked up from germline, CDR1 is LNHDA and CDR2 is SQIVND (reference sequence). The CDR3 nucleotides read TGTGCCAGTAGTATAGGCCCCAATCTCGACAGGGGAGGAGAGACCCAGTACTTC. It encodes CASSIGPNLDRGGETQYF.

This clone was seen only once. This rearrangement joins TRBV6-1 to TRBJ1-3, with 8 nucleotides matching TRBD1. The CDR3 runs 15 residues. V lost 5 bases, J lost 4 bases, and 7 bases stayed unmatched. Germline-derived CDR1 and CDR2 are MNHNS and SASEGT. CDR3: CASSSWDRLGNTIYF. CDR3 nucleotide sequence: TGTGCCAGCAGTTCTTGGGACAGGCTCGGAAACACCATATATTTT.

J is TRBJ2-1 and V is TRBV30; D is possibly TRBD1 (6 bases). The V end was cut by 2 bases, the J end by 6 bases, with 11 bases between. Germline CDR1 is GTSNPN and CDR2 is SVGIG (reference sequence). CDR3 length equals 13 residues. CDR3 protein: CAWSRDIRNEQFF. The CDR3 bases are TGTGCCTGGAGTAGGGACATCCGCAATGAGCAGTTCTTC.